The 20 T cell receptor beta chains below all came from one sample that was sequenced in a study of T cells in Graves' hyperthyroidism and ophthalmopathy. Using RNA transcripts as the source, TCR beta CDR3 regions were amplified. The HTBI primer set served for first-round RT-PCR of the TCR CDR3. One entry per CDR3 protein, called by TCRdb with MiXCR from the multiplex PCR reads. The sample records around 600,000 distinct CDR3 sequences, about 14% being singletons. What was sequenced was blood. Source of these receptors: a woman in her forties or fifties with Graves' ophthalmopathy.

The table lists this clonotype with a few counts. This sequence joins TRBV15 and TRBJ2-3, with a possible D match to TRBD1 (6 bases). The germline V gene encodes CDR1 LNHNV and CDR2 YYDKDF (reference sequence). V was clipped by 3 bases and J by 13 bases, with 23 bases between them. This CDR3 contains 15 residues. The CDR3 sequence is CATSSLRPGGYREYF. CDR3 DNA: TGTGCCACCAGCAGTTTGCGCCCCGGTGGCTACAGGGAGTATTTT.

This clonotype has at least ten counts. The chain links TRBV7-2 to TRBJ2-3, with a weak D call TRBD2 (5 bases). Trimming removed 2 bases at V and 6 bases at J, with 15 bases between. The CDR3 is 15 residues long. Germline loops: CDR1 SGHTA, CDR2 FQGNSA. The CDR3 nucleotides are TGTGCCAGCAGCTTAAATCGGCTAGCACCGGATACGCAGTATTTT. This encodes CASSLNRLAPDTQYF. The full variable domain, rest sourced from reference TRBV7-2 and TRBJ2-3, is GAGVSQSPSNKVTEKGKDVELRCDPISGHTALYWYRQSLGQGLEFLIYFQGNSAPDKSGLPSDRFSAERTGGSVSTLTIQRTQQEDSAVYLCASSLNRLAPDTQYFGPGTRLTVL.

V and J are TRBV9 and TRBJ1-5, with D maybe TRBD1 (6 bases). This CDR3 is built from 14 residues. V lost 3 bases and J lost 1, with 8 bases in between. From germline, CDR1 is SGDLS and CDR2 YYNGEE. CDR3 loop: CASSAGQSNQPQHF. The DNA for the CDR3 is TGTGCCAGCAGCGCCGGACAGAGCAATCAGCCCCAGCATTTT.

The chain has TRBV20-1 and TRBJ1-1, with D perhaps TRBD1 (5 bases). CDR1 and CDR2 from the germline V gene are DFQATT and SNEGSKA (reference sequence). V was clipped by 5 bases and J by 1 base, with 11 bases between them. The CDR3 sequence is 13 residues long. CDR3 DNA: TGCAGTGCTGTAGATGGGGGGAACACTGAAGCTTTCTTT. This sequence encodes CSAVDGGNTEAFF.

CDR3 sequence reads: CASSYGGEANTEAFF. CDR3 nucleotides: TGTGCCAGCAGTTACGGTGGGGAAGCGAACACTGAAGCTTTCTTT. The chain employs TRBV27 and TRBJ1-1; D is unclear. CDR3 length: 15 amino acids. The germline V gene encodes CDR1 MNHEY and CDR2 SMNVEV (reference sequence). Trimming took off 4 bases at V and 1 base at J, with 13 bases between the two ends.

There are many counts of this clonotype. The chain carries TRBV2 and TRBJ2-2; 9 bases map to TRBD1. The germline V gene has CDR1 SNHLY and CDR2 FYNNEI. The CDR3 consists of 16 residues. V gave up 1 base and J gave up 5 bases; unmatched junction bases: 5. The CDR3 sequence: CASSEGGQGYTGELFF. CDR3 nucleotide sequence: TGTGCCAGCAGTGAAGGGGGACAGGGTTATACCGGGGAGCTGTTTTTT.

V gene TRBV6-5 combines with J gene TRBJ1-6; possibly TRBD1 for D (5 bases). Trimming took 2 bases from V and 13 from J, leaving 12 bases between them. The CDR3 length is 13 residues. Germline V gives CDR1 MNHEY, CDR2 SVGAGI. CDR3 amino acids: CASSYGAGSPLHF. The CDR3 bases are TGTGCCAGCAGTTACGGAGCAGGGTCCCCCCTCCACTTT.

The chain joins TRBV6-1 to TRBJ2-7; a weak D match, TRBD1 (6 bases). CDR3 length equals 14 residues. Germline V gene data show CDR1 as MNHNS and CDR2 as SASEGT. Trimming took off 4 bases at V and 1 base at J, with 11 bases between the two ends. CDR3 DNA: TGTGCCAGCAGTGCCAGGGGTTTATCCTACGAGCAGTACTTC. Protein: CASSARGLSYEQYF.

This clonotype was observed a few times. The rearrangement uses TRBV24-1 and TRBJ1-1; 11 bases align to TRBD1. The CDR3 totals 15 residues. Trimming cost V 4 bases and J 5 bases; bases outside gene matches: 5. Germline-derived CDR1 and CDR2 are KGHDR and SFDVKD. CDR3 bases: TGTGCCACCAGTGACGCCGGGACAGGGGGGACTGAAGCTTTCTTT. Protein: CATSDAGTGGTEAFF.

Details on this clonotype: Since a much larger clone is just one base distant, this may be a read error. The chain links TRBV28 to TRBJ2-7, with 9 bases fitting TRBD2. The CDR3 has 15 amino acids. CDR1 is MDHEN, CDR2 SYDVKM, per germline. CDR3 amino acids: CASSSPGLADYEQCF. Written as DNA, the CDR3 is TGTGCCAGCAGTTCCCCGGGACTAGCAGACTACGAGCAGTGCTTC.

This clonotype was counted many times. Sequence at one end of the junction differs from germline and may be a read error. The chain employs TRBV3-1 and TRBJ2-1; D is uncertain. CDR3 size: 13 residues. CDR1 and CDR2 from the germline V gene are LGHDT and YNNKEL (reference sequence). CDR3 loop: CASSPLRYSEQFF. CDR3 in DNA: TGTGCCAGCAGCCCCCTAAGATACAGTGAGCAGTTCTTC.

The chain carries TRBV10-3 and TRBJ2-7, with D possibly being TRBD1 (6 bases). CDR3 length: 12 residues. V was trimmed by 11 bases and J by 5 bases, leaving 16 bases between them. Germline CDR1 ENHRY, CDR2 SYGVKD. In DNA form, the CDR3 reads TGTGCCGCTACAGGGCGTGGGGACGAGCAGTACTTC. Translation gives CAATGRGDEQYF.

The sample holds many counts of this clonotype. The V call is TRBV3-1, the J call TRBJ2-1; D remains ambiguous. Germline V gene data show CDR1 as LGHDT and CDR2 as YNNKEL (reference sequence). The V and J ends lost 1 base and 0 bases respectively, with 4 bases between them. This CDR3 has 14 residues. CDR3 coding DNA: TGTGCCAGCAGCCAAGTGAGCTCCTACAATGAGCAGTTCTTC. Its protein is CASSQVSSYNEQFF.

This chain connects TRBV5-6 to TRBJ1-2; the D is unclear. The CDR3 totals 12 residues. Germline V gives CDR1 SGHDT, CDR2 YYEEEE. The germline V and J ends were trimmed by 3 bases and 7 bases, with 10 bases remaining between them. CDR3 sequence (DNA): TGTGCCAGCAGCTCCAGTTTTGCTGGCTACACCTTC. It codes for CASSSSFAGYTF.

In its sample, this clonotype was seen many times. The V gene is TRBV27, the J gene TRBJ2-1; 7 positions match TRBD1. The V gene's germline CDR1 is MNHEY and CDR2 SMNVEV (reference sequence). The CDR3 length is 18 residues. V gave up 5 bases and J gave up 0 bases; unmatched junction bases: 13. The DNA of the CDR3 is TGTGCCAGCAGTCCCGGGACAGTCGAGCGGCGCTCCTACAATGAGCAGTTCTTC. It codes for CASSPGTVERRSYNEQFF.

In its sample, this clonotype was seen a few times. The chain combines TRBV5-6 with TRBJ1-1, with D maybe TRBD1 (6 bases). This CDR3 is built from 14 residues. Germline-derived CDR1 and CDR2 are SGHDT and YYEEEE. Trimming shortened V by 5 bases and J by 1 base, and 12 bases separated the two germline ends. This CDR3 is CASRRHRENTEAFF. The CDR3 DNA sequence: TGTGCCAGCAGGCGGCACAGGGAGAACACTGAAGCTTTCTTT.

There are many counts of this clonotype. V usage is TRBV9 and J usage is TRBJ2-5, with 9 bases fitting TRBD1. CDR3 length equals 13 residues. The V gene's germline CDR1 is SGDLS and CDR2 YYNGEE. J lost 7 bases, V lost 4 bases, and 5 bases had no gene match. The CDR3 reads CASSFRQGGTQYF. The CDR3 bases are TGTGCCAGCAGCTTCCGACAGGGGGGGACCCAGTACTTC.

This clonotype was seen many times. The gene calls are TRBV28 and TRBJ2-3, with 10 bases matching TRBD1. The V and J ends lost 5 bases and 0 bases, in that order; junction bases with no gene match: 20. This CDR3 is 21 amino acids long. Germline values: CDR1 MDHEN, CDR2 SYDVKM. The CDR3 loop reads CASSRPRGRDRGDASTDTQYF. CDR3 nucleotides: TGTGCCAGCAGTCGACCCCGAGGGCGGGACAGGGGCGATGCGAGCACAGATACGCAGTATTTT.

The J gene is TRBJ2-7, the V gene TRBV6-1; 8 bases are shared with TRBD1. The V gene's germline CDR1 is MNHNS and CDR2 SASEGT. The ends lost 4 bases at V and 4 bases at J; junction bases unmatched: 12. The CDR3 loop spans 16 amino acids. CDR3 sequence (DNA): TGTGCCAGCAGTGTGGAACTTAAAACAGGGGGGTACGAGCAGTACTTC. Translated, it gives CASSVELKTGGYEQYF.

This clonotype occurred many times. This chain joins TRBV2 and TRBJ2-3, with 11 bases identical to TRBD2. The length of the CDR3 is 16 residues. V trimming: 6 bases; J trimming: 5 bases; junction bases outside the gene matches: 10. Germline values: CDR1 SNHLY, CDR2 FYNNEI. The CDR3 coding sequence is TGTGCCAGCAGAGAACTAGCGGGAGATTTATTAGATACGCAGTATTTT. Translated: CASRELAGDLLDTQYF.